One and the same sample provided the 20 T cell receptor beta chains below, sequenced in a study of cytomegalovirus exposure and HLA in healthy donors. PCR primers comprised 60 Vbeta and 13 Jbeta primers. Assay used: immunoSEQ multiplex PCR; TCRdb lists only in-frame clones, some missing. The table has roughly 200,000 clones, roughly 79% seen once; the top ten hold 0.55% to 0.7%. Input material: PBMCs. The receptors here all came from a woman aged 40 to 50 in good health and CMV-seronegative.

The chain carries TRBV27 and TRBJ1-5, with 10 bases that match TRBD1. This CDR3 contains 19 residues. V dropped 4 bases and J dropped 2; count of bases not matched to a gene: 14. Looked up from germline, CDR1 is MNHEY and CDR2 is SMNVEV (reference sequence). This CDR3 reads CASSSLNRTGGLGNQPQHF. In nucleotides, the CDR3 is TGTGCCAGCAGTTCCCTCAATCGGACAGGGGGACTGGGCAATCAGCCCCAGCATTTT.

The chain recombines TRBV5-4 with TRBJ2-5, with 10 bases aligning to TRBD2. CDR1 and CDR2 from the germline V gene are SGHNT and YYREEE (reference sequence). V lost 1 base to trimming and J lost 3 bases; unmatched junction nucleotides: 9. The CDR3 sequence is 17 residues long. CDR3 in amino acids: CASSLFPQAGGKETQYF. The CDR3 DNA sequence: TGTGCCAGCAGCTTGTTCCCACAAGCGGGGGGGAAAGAGACCCAGTACTTC.

The CDR3 reads CASSLAREGTEAFF. The CDR3, as DNA: TGTGCCAGCAGCTTAGCGCGGGAAGGGACTGAAGCTTTCTTT. This chain joins TRBV7-8 and TRBJ1-1, with D uncertain. Germline CDR1 is SGHVS and CDR2 is FQNEAQ. Trimming removed 0 bases from V and 5 bases from J, with 10 bases in between. This CDR3 is 14 amino acids long.

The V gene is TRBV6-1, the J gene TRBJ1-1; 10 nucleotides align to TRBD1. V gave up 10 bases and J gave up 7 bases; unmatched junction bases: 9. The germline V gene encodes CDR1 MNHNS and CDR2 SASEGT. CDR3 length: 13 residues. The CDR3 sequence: CATTGQGRGEAFF. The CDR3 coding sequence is TGTGCCACTACGGGACAGGGGAGGGGTGAAGCTTTCTTT.

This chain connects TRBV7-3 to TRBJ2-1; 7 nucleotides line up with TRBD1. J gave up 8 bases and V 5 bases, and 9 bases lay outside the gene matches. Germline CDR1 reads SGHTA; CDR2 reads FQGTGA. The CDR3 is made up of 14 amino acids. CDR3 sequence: CASSLKQGYDEQFF. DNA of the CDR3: TGTGCCAGCAGCCTAAAACAGGGGTACGATGAGCAGTTCTTC.

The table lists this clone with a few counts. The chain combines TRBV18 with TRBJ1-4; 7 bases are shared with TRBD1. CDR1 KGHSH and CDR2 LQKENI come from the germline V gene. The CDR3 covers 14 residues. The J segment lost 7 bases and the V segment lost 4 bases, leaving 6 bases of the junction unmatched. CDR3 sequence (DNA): TGTGCCAGCTCACAAGGACAGGTGGCTGAAAAACTGTTTTTT. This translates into CASSQGQVAEKLFF.

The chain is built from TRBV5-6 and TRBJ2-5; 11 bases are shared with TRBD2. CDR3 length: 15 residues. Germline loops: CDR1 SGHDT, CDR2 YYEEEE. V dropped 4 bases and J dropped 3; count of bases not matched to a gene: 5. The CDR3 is CASSGSGLAEETQYF. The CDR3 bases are TGTGCCAGCAGCGGGTCGGGACTAGCGGAAGAGACCCAGTACTTC.

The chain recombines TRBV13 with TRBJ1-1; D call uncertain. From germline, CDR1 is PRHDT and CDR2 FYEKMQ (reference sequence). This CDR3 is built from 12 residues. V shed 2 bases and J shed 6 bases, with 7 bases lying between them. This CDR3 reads CASSLRGPEAFF. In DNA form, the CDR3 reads TGTGCCAGCAGCTTAAGAGGCCCTGAAGCTTTCTTT.

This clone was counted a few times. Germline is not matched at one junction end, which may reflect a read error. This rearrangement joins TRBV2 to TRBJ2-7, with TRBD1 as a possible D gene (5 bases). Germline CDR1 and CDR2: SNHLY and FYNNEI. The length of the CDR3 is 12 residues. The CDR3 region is CASSESVNLGDF. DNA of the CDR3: TGTGCCAGCAGTGAATCGGTCAACCTAGGGGACTTC.

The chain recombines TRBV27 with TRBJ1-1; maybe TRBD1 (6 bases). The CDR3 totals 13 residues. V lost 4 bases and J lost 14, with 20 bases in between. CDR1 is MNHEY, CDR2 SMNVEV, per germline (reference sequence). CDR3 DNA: TGTGCCAGCAGTTGGGGATTGGGACATCCGGCGTTCTTT. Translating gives CASSWGLGHPAFF.

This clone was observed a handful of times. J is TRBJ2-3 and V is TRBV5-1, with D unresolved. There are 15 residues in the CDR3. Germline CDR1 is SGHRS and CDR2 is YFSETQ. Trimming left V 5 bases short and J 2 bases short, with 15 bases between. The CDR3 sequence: CASSSEPESTDTQYF. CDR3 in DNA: TGCGCCAGCAGTTCGGAACCGGAGTCCACAGATACGCAGTATTTT.

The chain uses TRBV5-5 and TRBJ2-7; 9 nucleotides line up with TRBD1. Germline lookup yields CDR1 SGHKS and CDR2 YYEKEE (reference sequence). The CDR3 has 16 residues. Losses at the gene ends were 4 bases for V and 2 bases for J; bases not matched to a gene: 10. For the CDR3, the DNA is TGTGCCAGCAGCCTCCGTACCGGGACAGGGCCCTACGAGCAGTACTTC. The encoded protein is CASSLRTGTGPYEQYF.

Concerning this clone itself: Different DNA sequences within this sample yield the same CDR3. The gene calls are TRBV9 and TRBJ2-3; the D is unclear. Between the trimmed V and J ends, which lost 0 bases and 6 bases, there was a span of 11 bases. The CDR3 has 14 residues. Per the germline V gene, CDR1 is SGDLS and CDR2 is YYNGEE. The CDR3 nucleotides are TGTGCCAGCAGCGTAGGTCTGGCCCCGGATACGCAGTATTTT. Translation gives CASSVGLAPDTQYF.

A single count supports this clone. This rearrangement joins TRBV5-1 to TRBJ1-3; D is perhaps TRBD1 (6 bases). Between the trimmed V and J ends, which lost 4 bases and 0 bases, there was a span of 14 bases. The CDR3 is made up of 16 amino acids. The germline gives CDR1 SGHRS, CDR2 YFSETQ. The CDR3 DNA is TGCGCCAGCAGCACTACACAGGGAGACTCTGGAAACACCATATATTTT. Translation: CASSTTQGDSGNTIYF.

CDR3 DNA: TGTGCCAGCAGCCCGACCCCGGGGGGGCAGACCGGGGAGCTGTTTTTT. This sequence encodes CASSPTPGGQTGELFF. The chain recombines TRBV7-9 with TRBJ2-2; 8 positions agree with TRBD2. This CDR3 region has 16 residues. Germline-derived CDR1 and CDR2 are SEHNR and FQNEAQ (reference sequence). J lost 5 bases, V lost 5 bases, and 10 bases had no gene match.

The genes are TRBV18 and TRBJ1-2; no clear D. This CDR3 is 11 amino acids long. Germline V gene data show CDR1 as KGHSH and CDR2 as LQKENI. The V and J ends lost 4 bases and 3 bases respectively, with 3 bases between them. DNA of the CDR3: TGTGCCAGCTCACGCGACTATGGCTACACCTTC. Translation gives CASSRDYGYTF.

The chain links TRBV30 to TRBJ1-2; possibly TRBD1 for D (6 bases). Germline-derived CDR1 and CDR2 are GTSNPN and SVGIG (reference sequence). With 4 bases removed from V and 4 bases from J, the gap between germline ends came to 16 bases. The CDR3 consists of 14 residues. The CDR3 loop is CAWMSTGRGYGYTF. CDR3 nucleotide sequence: TGTGCCTGGATGTCGACAGGCCGGGGCTATGGCTACACCTTC.

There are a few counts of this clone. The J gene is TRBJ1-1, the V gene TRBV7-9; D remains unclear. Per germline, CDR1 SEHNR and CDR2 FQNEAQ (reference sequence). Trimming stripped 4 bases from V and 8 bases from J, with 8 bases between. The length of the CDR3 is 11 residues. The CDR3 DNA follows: TGTGCCAGCAGCTATAGAGAAGAAGCTTTCTTT. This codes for CASSYREEAFF.

The CDR3 bases are TGTGCCAGCTCACAGAACCAGGGGAACGAGCAGTACTTC. It yields the protein CASSQNQGNEQYF. This sequence joins TRBV18 and TRBJ2-7; tentatively, D is TRBD1 (6 bases). Germline V gene sequence: CDR1 KGHSH, CDR2 LQKENI. Trimming pared 4 bases from V and 5 bases from J, leaving 12 bases between. The CDR3 extends over 13 amino acids.

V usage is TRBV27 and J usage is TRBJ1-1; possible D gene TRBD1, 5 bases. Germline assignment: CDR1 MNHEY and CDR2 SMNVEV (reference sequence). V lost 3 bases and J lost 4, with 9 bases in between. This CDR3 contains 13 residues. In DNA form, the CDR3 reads TGTGCCAGCAGTTTTTTAGGGGCCACTGAAGCTTTCTTT. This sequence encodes CASSFLGATEAFF.